These T cell receptor beta chains were read from a single sample in a study of T cells in Graves' hyperthyroidism and ophthalmopathy. TCRdb re-analysed the multiplex PCR reads in MiXCR, keeping a single row per CDR3 protein. The sample contains about 520,000 distinct CDR3 sequences, about 24% of which appear only once. Sequenced sample: blood. These receptors all come from a woman in her 30s with Graves' ophthalmopathy. CDR3s include the opening cysteine and the closing phenylalanine or tryptophan. D genes are given only for firm matches. Expanded clones get a size class; other rows say once, few or many, or leave the size out.

>TRBJ2-6|-|TRBV5-4|-
CASSLSSTDSGANVLTF
TGTGCCAGCAGCTTGAGTTCCACTGACTCTGGGGCCAACGTCCTGACTTTC
>TRBJ1-1|-|TRBV7-8|once
CASSLLQTVRNTEAFF
TGTGCCAGCAGCTTATTACAGACGGTAAGGAACACTGAAGCTTTCTTT
>TRBJ2-7|TRBD1|TRBV10-1|few
CASSEETGGSYEQYF
TGCGCCAGCAGTGAGGAAACAGGGGGCTCCTACGAGCAGTACTTC
>TRBJ1-1|-|TRBV30|many
CAWSRGAVPPEAFF
TGTGCCTGGAGTCGGGGGGCGGTTCCTCCTGAAGCTTTCTTT
>TRBJ2-5|TRBD1|TRBV5-1|once
CASSLTTGGESGETQYF
TGCGCCAGCAGCTTGACGACAGGGGGCGAGTCTGGTGAGACCCAGTACTTC
>TRBJ2-5|TRBD2|TRBV4-3|many
CASSQDSGGRMETQYF
TGCGCCAGCAGCCAAGATAGCGGGGGCCGAATGGAGACCCAGTACTTC
>TRBJ1-2|-|TRBV5-4|once
CASSFAKSGQSTNYGYSF
TGTGCTAGCAGCTTCGCCAAATCTGGACAGTCGACCAACTATGGCTACAGCTTC
>TRBJ1-2|-|TRBV6-1|many
CASSEFPAVNYGYTF
TGTGCCAGCAGTGAATTTCCGGCCGTAAACTATGGCTACACCTTC
>TRBJ1-1|-|TRBV20-1|many
CSARSGNTEAFF
TGCAGTGCTAGATCGGGGAACACTGAAGCTTTCTTT
>TRBJ2-7|-|TRBV6-5|-
CASSYSQGDEQYF
TGTGCCAGCAGTTACTCCCAGGGAGACGAGCAGTACTTC
>TRBJ1-1|TRBD1|TRBV4-1|-
CASSQPDREPNTEAFF
TGCGCCAGCAGCCAACCTGACAGGGAACCGAACACTGAAGCTTTCTTT
>TRBJ2-7|-|TRBV6-2/TRBV6-3|few
CASSFTGLSYEQYF
TGTGCCAGCAGTTTCACGGGACTGAGCTACGAGCAGTACTTC
>TRBJ1-1|-|TRBV12-3/TRBV12-4|-
CASSFGRALEAFF
TGTGCCAGCAGTTTCGGGCGGGCCCTTGAAGCTTTCTTT
>TRBJ1-3|-|TRBV7-9|many
CASSLAESGNTIYF
TGTGCCAGCAGCTTAGCAGAGTCTGGAAACACCATATATTTT
>TRBJ1-1|TRBD1|TRBV7-3|many
CASSLNEGQGVNTEAFF
TGTGCCAGCAGCTTAAACGAGGGCCAGGGGGTGAACACTGAAGCTTTCTTT
>TRBJ1-2|TRBD1|TRBV5-1|many
CASSPSPGTGFYGYTF
TGCGCCAGCAGCCCGAGTCCCGGGACAGGCTTCTATGGCTACACCTTC
>TRBJ1-1|-|TRBV12-3/TRBV12-4|many
CASKVYTEAFF
TGTGCCAGCAAAGTGTACACTGAAGCTTTCTTT
>TRBJ2-5|TRBD2|TRBV27|few
CASRLANQETQYF
TGTGCCAGCAGACTAGCGAACCAAGAGACCCAGTACTTC
>TRBJ1-2|-|TRBV20-1|many
CSAAQGPGYTF
TGCAGTGCTGCCCAGGGGCCTGGCTACACCTTC
>TRBJ1-1|TRBD1|TRBV6-5|many
CASRGRGHTEAFF
TGTGCCAGCAGAGGCAGGGGGCACACTGAAGCTTTCTTT
>TRBJ1-1|-|TRBV6-5|-
CASSSPPGQAFF
TGTGCCAGCAGTTCGCCTCCGGGACAAGCTTTCTTT
>TRBJ1-3|TRBD1|TRBV11-3|many
CASSLQGGATGNTIYF
TGTGCCAGCAGCTTACAGGGGGGAGCGACTGGAAACACCATATATTTT
>TRBJ1-2|-|TRBV2|many
CASNKGGEANYGYTF
TGTGCCAGCAACAAGGGAGGGGAGGCGAACTATGGCTACACCTTC
>TRBJ2-6|-|TRBV11-2|few
CASSLDSRSQSSGANVLTF
TGTGCCAGCAGCTTAGATTCTAGGAGCCAGAGCTCTGGGGCCAACGTCCTGACTTTC
>TRBJ1-1|TRBD1|TRBV19|many
CASIGQGGTEAFF
TGTGCCAGTATAGGGCAGGGGGGCACTGAAGCTTTCTTT
>TRBJ2-2|TRBD2|TRBV6-5|many
CASSYGEGNTGELFF
TGTGCCAGCAGTTACGGGGAGGGCAACACCGGGGAGCTGTTTTTT
>TRBJ1-2|-|TRBV24-1|-
CATSDLRRNYGYTF
TGTGCCACCAGTGATTTGCGACGGAATTATGGCTACACCTTC
>TRBJ1-5|TRBD1|TRBV11-2|many
CASSLGDRGLQPQHF
TGTGCCAGCAGCTTAGGCGACAGGGGGCTCCAGCCCCAGCATTTT
>TRBJ2-7|TRBD2|TRBV6-2/TRBV6-3|-
CASSIGTNEYEQYF
TGTGCCAGCAGTATCGGGACTAACGAATACGAGCAGTACTTC
>TRBJ1-1|TRBD1|TRBV14|many
CASSKGARKGDTEAFF
TGTGCCAGCAGCAAGGGGGCGCGTAAAGGGGACACTGAAGCTTTCTTT
>TRBJ2-5|-|TRBV7-2|many
CASSWDTGKWETQYF
TGTGCCAGCAGCTGGGATACAGGGAAGTGGGAGACCCAGTACTTC
>TRBJ2-7|-|TRBV6-1|-
CASSKNRVPEQYF
TGTGCCAGCAGTAAGAACAGGGTTCCCGAGCAGTACTTC
>TRBJ1-3|-|TRBV20-1|many
CSAGQGNTIYF
TGCAGTGCTGGACAGGGAAACACCATATATTTT
>TRBJ1-2|-|TRBV4-1|few
CASSQEGAGRYGYTF
TGCGCCAGCAGCCAAGAGGGGGCAGGGAGGTATGGCTACACCTTC
>TRBJ2-5|TRBD1|TRBV7-8|-
CASSTRDRDTRTQYF
TGTGCCAGCAGCACAAGGGACAGAGATACGAGGACCCAGTACTTC
>TRBJ1-1|-|TRBV7-3|many
CASSLTSQNTEAFF
TGTGCCAGCAGCTTGACCTCCCAGAACACTGAAGCTTTCTTT
>TRBJ2-3|-|TRBV6-1|many
CASRLVRGTDTQYF
TGTGCCAGCAGGCTAGTCCGGGGAACAGATACGCAGTATTTT
>TRBJ1-2|-|TRBV24-1|many
CATSDEFTRDNYGYTF
TGTGCCACCAGTGATGAATTTACCCGAGATAACTATGGCTACACCTTC
>TRBJ1-1|TRBD1|TRBV6-4|-
CASSDGTGAEAFF
TGTGCCAGCAGTGACGGGACAGGGGCTGAAGCTTTCTTT
>TRBJ2-7|-|TRBV15|-
CATSRDEKAEQYF
TGTGCCACCAGCAGAGATGAAAAGGCCGAGCAGTACTTC
>TRBJ2-5|-|TRBV7-8|few
CASSLAPQGRVETQYF
TGTGCCAGCAGCTTAGCCCCACAGGGACGGGTAGAGACCCAGTACTTC
>TRBJ1-2|-|TRBV18|many
CASSPSGTYGYTF
TGTGCCAGCTCACCATCCGGCACCTATGGCTACACCTTC
>TRBJ2-7|TRBD1|TRBV30|few
CAWSALGQSYEQYF
TGTGCCTGGAGTGCCTTGGGACAGTCCTACGAGCAGTACTTC
>TRBJ1-1|-|TRBV6-2/TRBV6-3|-
CASSYAGVMNTEAFF
TGTGCCAGCAGTTACGCAGGAGTCATGAACACTGAAGCTTTCTTT
>TRBJ2-3|-|TRBV5-6|-
CASSSTFPRGSDTQYF
TGTGCCAGCAGCTCTACCTTCCCCCGGGGCTCAGATACGCAGTATTTT
>TRBJ2-2|-|TRBV9|once
CASSVGRQVPGELFF
TGTGCCAGCAGCGTAGGGAGACAGGTGCCCGGGGAGCTGTTTTTT
>TRBJ2-2|-|TRBV24-1|-
CATSDTRLGTGELFF
TGTGCCACCAGTGACACCAGGCTGGGGACCGGGGAGCTGTTTTTT
>TRBJ2-2|-|TRBV7-9|many
CASSFYLLNTGELFF
TGTGCCAGCAGCTTTTATCTCTTGAACACCGGGGAGCTGTTTTTT
>TRBJ1-5|TRBD1|TRBV2|many
CASSNGQVSQPQHF
TGTGCCAGCAGCAATGGACAGGTCAGTCAGCCCCAGCATTTT